The source of this T cell receptor beta chain is a study of T cells in Graves' hyperthyroidism and ophthalmopathy. About the research overall: Before treatment of any kind, peripheral blood was taken at initial diagnosis. Study conclusions and caveats: Blood held most thyroid clonotypes expanded above 0.001 frequency.

Using RNA transcripts as the source, TCR beta CDR3 regions were amplified. The TCR CDR3 first-round RT-PCR relied on the HTBI primer set. TCRdb analysed the multiplex PCR reads with MiXCR anew, one entry per CDR3 protein. The table has around 580,000 distinct CDR3 sequences, 16% seen once; the top ten hold around 18%. The CDR3 length is 16 residues. The junction had 0 bases not matched to a gene; V was cut back by 4 bases and J by 1 base. Germline-derived CDR1 and CDR2 are MNHNS and SASEGT. The patients, who ranged from 18 to 65 in age, presented with newly diagnosed hyperthyroidism lasting under 2 months. Patients were excluded because of uncontrolled infection, other autoimmune disease, pregnancy or lactation. This clonotype appeared a few times. Its antigen is undetermined.

Sequencing was performed on blood. This clonotype was sampled from a woman between 18 and 30 years old with Graves' hyperthyroidism. The rearrangement joins TRBV6-1 to TRBJ2-2; TRBD2 aligns across 13 bases. The CDR3 region is CASSGTSGGNTGELFF. The CDR3 DNA reads TGTGCCAGCAGTGGGACTAGCGGGGGGAACACCGGGGAGCTGTTTTTT.